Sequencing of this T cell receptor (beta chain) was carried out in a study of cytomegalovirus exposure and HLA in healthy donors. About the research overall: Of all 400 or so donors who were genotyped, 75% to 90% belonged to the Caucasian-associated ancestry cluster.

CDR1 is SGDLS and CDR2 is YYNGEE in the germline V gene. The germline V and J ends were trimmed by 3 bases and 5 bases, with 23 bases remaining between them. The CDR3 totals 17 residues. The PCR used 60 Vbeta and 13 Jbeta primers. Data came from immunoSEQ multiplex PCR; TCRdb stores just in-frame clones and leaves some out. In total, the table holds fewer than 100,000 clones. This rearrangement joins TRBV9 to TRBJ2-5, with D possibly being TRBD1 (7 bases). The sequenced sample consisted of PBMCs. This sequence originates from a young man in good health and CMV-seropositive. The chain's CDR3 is CASSEGRQGGLLETQYF. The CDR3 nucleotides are TGTGCCAGCAGCGAGGGCCGACAGGGAGGTTTATTGGAGACCCAGTACTTC.